In its sample, the clone carrying this TCR beta chain was seen a few times. Its antigen remains unidentified. This CDR3 region has 14 residues. This sample is part of a study of cytomegalovirus exposure and HLA in healthy donors. Study results and caveats: Across donors, most TCRs were seen rarely, yet some public ones were widespread.

Primers included in the PCR were 60 Vbeta and 13 Jbeta primers. This table comes from immunoSEQ multiplex PCR, and its TCRdb copy is limited to in-frame clones, with some not included. Seen here are approximately 300,000 clones, approximately 84% observed once, and the top ten hold roughly 2%. The gene calls are TRBV21-1 and TRBJ1-2; whether TRBD1, the table's D call, matches the DNA was not checked. TRBV21-1 is a documented pseudogene. The TCR sequence derives from a middle-aged woman in good health and CMV-seropositive. Sample: PBMCs. This CDR3 is CASSKDRGTYGYTF. DNA of the CDR3: TGTGCCAGCAGCAAAGACAGGGGCACCTATGGCTACACCTTC.